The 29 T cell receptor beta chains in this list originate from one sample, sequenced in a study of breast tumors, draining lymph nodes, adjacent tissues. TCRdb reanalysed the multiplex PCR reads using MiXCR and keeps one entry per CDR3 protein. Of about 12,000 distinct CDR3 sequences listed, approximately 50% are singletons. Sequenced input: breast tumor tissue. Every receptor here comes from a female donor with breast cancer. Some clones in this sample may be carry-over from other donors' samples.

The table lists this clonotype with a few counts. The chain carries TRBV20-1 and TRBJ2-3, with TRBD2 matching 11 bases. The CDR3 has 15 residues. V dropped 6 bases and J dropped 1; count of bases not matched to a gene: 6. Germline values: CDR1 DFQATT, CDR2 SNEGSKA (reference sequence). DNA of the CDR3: TGCAGTGCAACCGTAGCGGGAGGGGGCACAGATACGCAGTATTTT. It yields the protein CSATVAGGGTDTQYF.

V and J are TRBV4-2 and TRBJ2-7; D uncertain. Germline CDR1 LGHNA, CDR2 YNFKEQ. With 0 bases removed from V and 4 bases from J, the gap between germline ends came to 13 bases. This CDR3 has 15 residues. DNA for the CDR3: TGTGCCAGCAGCCAAGAATTAGGCCCAAAATACGAGCAGTACTTC. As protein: CASSQELGPKYEQYF.

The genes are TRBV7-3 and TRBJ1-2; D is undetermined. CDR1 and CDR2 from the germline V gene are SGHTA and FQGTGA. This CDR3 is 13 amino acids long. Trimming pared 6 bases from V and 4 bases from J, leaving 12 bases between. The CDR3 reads CASSERGLYGYTF. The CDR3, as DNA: TGTGCCAGCAGTGAAAGAGGACTCTATGGCTACACCTTC.

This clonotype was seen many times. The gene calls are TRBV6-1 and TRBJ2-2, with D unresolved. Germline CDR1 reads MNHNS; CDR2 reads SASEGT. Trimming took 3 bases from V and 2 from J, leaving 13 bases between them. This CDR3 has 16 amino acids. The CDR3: CASSEVRVPNTGELFF. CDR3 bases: TGTGCCAGCAGTGAGGTCAGAGTCCCTAACACCGGGGAGCTGTTTTTT.

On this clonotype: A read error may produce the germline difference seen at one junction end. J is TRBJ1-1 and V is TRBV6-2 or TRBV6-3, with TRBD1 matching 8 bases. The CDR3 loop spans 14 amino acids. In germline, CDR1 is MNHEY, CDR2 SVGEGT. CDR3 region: CAGSWNRGGTEAFF. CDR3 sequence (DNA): TGTGCCGGCAGCTGGAACAGGGGGGGCACTGAAGCTTTCTTT.

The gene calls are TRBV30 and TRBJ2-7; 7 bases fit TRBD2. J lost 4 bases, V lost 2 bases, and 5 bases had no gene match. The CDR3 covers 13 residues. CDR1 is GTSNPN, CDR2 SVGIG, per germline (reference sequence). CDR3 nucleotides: TGTGCCTGGAGTCGACTAGCAGTATACGAGCAGTACTTC. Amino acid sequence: CAWSRLAVYEQYF.

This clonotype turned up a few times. The CDR3 coding sequence is TGCAGTGCTAGTTTCGCTAGCGGGAGGGGGTACAATGAGCAGTTCTTC. It encodes CSASFASGRGYNEQFF. This chain links TRBV20-1 with TRBJ2-1, with 12 bases aligning to TRBD2. The trim removed 3 bases at V and 4 bases at J, leaving 7 bases unmatched. Germline CDR1 is DFQATT and CDR2 is SNEGSKA (reference sequence). The CDR3 is 16 amino acids.

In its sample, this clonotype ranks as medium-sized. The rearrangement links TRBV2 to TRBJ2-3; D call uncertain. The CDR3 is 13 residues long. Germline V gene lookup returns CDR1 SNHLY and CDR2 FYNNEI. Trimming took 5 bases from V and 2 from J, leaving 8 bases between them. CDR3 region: CASSIHITDTQYF. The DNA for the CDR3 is TGTGCCAGCAGTATCCACATCACAGATACGCAGTATTTT.

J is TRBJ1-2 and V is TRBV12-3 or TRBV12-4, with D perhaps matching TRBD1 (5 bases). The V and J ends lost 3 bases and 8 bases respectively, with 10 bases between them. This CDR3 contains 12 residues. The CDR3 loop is CASSFGGSGYTF. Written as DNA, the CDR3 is TGTGCCAGCAGTTTCGGGGGGAGCGGCTACACCTTC.

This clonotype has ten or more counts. The CDR3 sequence is CATSDLRGYEQYF. The CDR3 DNA is TGTGCCACCAGTGATTTGCGGGGTTACGAGCAGTACTTC. The J gene is TRBJ2-7, the V gene TRBV24-1; D is perhaps TRBD2 (5 bases). The germline gives CDR1 KGHDR, CDR2 SFDVKD. The CDR3 consists of 13 residues. V was shortened by 0 bases and J by 4 bases, with 6 bases between the two germline ends.

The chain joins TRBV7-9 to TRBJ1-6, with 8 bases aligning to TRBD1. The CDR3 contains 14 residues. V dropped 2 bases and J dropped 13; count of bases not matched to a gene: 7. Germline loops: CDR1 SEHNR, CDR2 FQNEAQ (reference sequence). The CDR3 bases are TGTGCCAGCAGCTTACCCGGGACAGGTTATCCCCTCCACTTT. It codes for CASSLPGTGYPLHF.

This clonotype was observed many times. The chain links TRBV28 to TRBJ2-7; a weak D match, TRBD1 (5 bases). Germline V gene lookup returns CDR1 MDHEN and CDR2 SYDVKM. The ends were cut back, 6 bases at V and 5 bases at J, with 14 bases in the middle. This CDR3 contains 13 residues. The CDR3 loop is CASREDSFDEQYF. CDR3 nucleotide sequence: TGTGCCAGCAGGGAAGACAGTTTCGACGAGCAGTACTTC.

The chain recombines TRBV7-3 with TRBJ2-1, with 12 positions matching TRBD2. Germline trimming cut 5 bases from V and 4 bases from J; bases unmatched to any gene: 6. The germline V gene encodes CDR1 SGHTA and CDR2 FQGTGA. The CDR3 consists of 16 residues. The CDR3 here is CASSPGTSGLYNEQFF. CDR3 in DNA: TGTGCCAGCAGCCCGGGGACTAGCGGGTTGTACAATGAGCAGTTCTTC.

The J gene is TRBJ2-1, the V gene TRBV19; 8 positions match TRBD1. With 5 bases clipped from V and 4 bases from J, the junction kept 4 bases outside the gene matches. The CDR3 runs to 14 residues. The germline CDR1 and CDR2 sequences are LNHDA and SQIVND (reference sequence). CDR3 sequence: CASSVQGVYNEQFF. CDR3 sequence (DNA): TGTGCCAGTAGTGTACAGGGGGTATACAATGAGCAGTTCTTC.

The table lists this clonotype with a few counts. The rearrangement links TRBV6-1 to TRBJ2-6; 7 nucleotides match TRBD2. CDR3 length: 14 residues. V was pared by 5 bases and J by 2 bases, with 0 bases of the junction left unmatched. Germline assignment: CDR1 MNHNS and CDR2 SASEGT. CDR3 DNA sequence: TGTGCCAGCAGTCGGGGGGCTGGGGCCAACGTCCTGACTTTC. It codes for CASSRGAGANVLTF.

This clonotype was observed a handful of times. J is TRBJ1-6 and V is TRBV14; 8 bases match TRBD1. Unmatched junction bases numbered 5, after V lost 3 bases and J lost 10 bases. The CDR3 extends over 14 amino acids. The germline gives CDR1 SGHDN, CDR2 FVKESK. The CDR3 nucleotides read TGTGCCAGCAGCCATGACAGGGGTAGCTCACCCCTCCACTTT. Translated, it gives CASSHDRGSSPLHF.

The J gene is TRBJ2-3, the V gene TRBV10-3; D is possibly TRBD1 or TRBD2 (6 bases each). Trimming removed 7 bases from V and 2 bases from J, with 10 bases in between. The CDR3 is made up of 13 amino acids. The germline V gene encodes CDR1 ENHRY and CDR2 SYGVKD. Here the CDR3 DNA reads TGTGCCATCAACGGGGGCCCCACAGATACGCAGTATTTT. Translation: CAINGGPTDTQYF.

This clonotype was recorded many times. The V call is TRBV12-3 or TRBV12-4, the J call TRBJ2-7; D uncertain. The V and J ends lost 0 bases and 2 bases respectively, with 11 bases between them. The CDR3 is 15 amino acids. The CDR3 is CASSLAYPIPYEQYF. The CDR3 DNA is TGTGCCAGCAGTTTAGCGTATCCTATACCCTACGAGCAGTACTTC.

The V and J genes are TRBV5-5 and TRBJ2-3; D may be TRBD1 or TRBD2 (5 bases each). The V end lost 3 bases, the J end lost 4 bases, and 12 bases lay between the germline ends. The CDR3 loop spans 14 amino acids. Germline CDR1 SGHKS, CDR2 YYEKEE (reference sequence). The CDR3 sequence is CASSWDDPADTQYF. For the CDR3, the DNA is TGTGCCAGCAGCTGGGACGATCCGGCAGATACGCAGTATTTT.

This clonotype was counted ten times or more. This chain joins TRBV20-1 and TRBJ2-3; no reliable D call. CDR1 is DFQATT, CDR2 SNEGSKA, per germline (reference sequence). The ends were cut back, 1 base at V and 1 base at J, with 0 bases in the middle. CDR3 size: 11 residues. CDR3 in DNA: TGCAGTGCTAGAGGCACAGATACGCAGTATTTT. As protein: CSARGTDTQYF.

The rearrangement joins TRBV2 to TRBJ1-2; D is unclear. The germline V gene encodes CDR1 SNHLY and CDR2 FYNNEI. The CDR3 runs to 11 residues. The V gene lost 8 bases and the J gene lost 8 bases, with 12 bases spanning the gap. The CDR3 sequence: CASERVGGYTF. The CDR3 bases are TGTGCCAGCGAGAGGGTGGGAGGCTACACCTTC.

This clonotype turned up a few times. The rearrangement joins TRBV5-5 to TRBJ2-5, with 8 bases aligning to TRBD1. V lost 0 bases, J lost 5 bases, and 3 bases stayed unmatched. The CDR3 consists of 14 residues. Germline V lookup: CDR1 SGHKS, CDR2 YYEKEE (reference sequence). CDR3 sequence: CASSLGTGRETQYF. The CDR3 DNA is TGTGCCAGCAGCTTGGGGACAGGGCGTGAGACCCAGTACTTC. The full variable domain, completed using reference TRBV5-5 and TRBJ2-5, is DAGVTQSPTHLIKTRGQQVTLRCSPISGHKSVSWYQQVLGQGPQFIFQYYEKEERGRGNFPDRFSARQFPNYSSELNVNALLLGDSALYLCASSLGTGRETQYFGPGTRLLVL.

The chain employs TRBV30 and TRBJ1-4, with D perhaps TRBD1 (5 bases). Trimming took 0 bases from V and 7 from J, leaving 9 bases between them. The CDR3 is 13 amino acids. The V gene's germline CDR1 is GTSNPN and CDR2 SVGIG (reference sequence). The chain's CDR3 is CAWSVRGVEKLFF. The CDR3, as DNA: TGTGCCTGGAGTGTACGAGGGGTTGAAAAACTGTTTTTT.

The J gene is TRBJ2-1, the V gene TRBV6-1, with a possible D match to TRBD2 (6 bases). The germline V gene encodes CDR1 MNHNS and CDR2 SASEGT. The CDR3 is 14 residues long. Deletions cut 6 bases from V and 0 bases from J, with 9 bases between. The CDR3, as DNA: TGTGCCAGCAGAGCGGGTGACTCCTACAATGAGCAGTTCTTC. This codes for CASRAGDSYNEQFF.

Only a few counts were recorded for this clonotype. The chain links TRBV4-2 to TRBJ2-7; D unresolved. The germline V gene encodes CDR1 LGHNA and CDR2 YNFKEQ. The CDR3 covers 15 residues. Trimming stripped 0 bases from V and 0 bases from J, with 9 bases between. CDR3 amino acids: CASSQDSSTSYEQYF. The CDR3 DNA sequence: TGTGCCAGCAGCCAAGACAGTAGTACCTCCTACGAGCAGTACTTC.

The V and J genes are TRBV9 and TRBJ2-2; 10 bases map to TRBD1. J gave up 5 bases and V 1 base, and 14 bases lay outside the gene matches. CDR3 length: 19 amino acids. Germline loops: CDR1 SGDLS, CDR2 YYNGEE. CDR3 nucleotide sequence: TGTGCCAGCAGCGTAAACCGGGACAGGGGCGAGGGCGCGACCGGGGAGCTGTTTTTT. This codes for CASSVNRDRGEGATGELFF.

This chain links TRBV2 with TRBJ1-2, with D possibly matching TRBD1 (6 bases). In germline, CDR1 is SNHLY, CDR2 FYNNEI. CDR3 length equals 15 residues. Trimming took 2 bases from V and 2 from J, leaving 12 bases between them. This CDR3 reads CASSESGAANYGYTF. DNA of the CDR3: TGTGCCAGCAGTGAATCAGGGGCCGCAAACTATGGCTACACCTTC.

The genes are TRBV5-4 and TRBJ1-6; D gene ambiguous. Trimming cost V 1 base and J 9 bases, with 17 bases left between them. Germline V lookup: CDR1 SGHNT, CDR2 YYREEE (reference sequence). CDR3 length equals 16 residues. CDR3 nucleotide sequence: TGTGCCAGCAGCTTGCGGGAACCCATGGAAGCTTCACCCCTCCACTTT. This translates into CASSLREPMEASPLHF.

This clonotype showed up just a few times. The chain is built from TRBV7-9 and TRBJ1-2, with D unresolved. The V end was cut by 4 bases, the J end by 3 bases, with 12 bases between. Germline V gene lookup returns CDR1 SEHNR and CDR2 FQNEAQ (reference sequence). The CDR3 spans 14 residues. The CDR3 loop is CASSSSSAHYGYTF. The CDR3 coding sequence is TGTGCCAGCAGCTCCTCCTCGGCCCACTATGGCTACACCTTC.